The rows below give T cell receptor beta chains drawn from one sample of a study of PD-L1 blockade in urothelial cancer. Method: immunoSEQ multiplex PCR; TCRdb's copy keeps in-frame clones and lacks some. The data hold 30,000 to 40,000 clones, with over 70% observed a single time. Sequences were derived from PBMCs, sampled around atezolizumab (anti-PD-L1) treatment. These receptors originate from a man in his sixties with urothelial cancer. Both conserved end residues are part of each CDR3. D genes are given only for firm matches.

J: TRBJ2-5
V: TRBV2
D: TRBD2
CDR3: CASTAGSGREETQYF

J: TRBJ1-1
V: TRBV28
D: NA
CDR3: CASRPGVGTEAFF

J: TRBJ1-3
V: TRBV5-1
D: NA
CDR3: CASSLIGEDTIYF

J: TRBJ1-5
V: TRBV5-6
D: NA
CDR3: CASSLRTGPQGQPQHF

J: TRBJ2-1
V: TRBV4-1
D: TRBD2
CDR3: CASSQTPTTSGGANEQFF

J: TRBJ1-1
V: TRBV6-1
D: TRBD1
CDR3: CASSARQGTGNTEAFF

J: TRBJ1-2
V: TRBV30
D: TRBD1
CDR3: CAWSPSGRGIRGYTF

J: TRBJ2-7
V: TRBV7-8
D: NA
CDR3: CASSLEARFSYEQYF

J: TRBJ2-1
V: TRBV7-9
D: TRBD2
CDR3: CASRGGSGGNEQFF

J: TRBJ2-7
V: TRBV28
D: TRBD1
CDR3: CASSRTGGRYEQYF

J: TRBJ1-1
V: TRBV7-2
D: NA
CDR3: CASNRLSDTEAFF

J: TRBJ2-5
V: TRBV7-6
D: NA
CDR3: CASSTSTGRGQETQYF

J: TRBJ2-3
V: TRBV7-2
D: TRBD2
CDR3: CASRNSGGANTQYF

J: TRBJ1-2
V: TRBV7-9
D: NA
CDR3: CASSFRAYGYTF

J: TRBJ2-7
V: TRBV18
D: TRBD1
CDR3: CASSLTQGYEQYF

J: TRBJ1-4
V: TRBV2
D: TRBD1
CDR3: CASGTGESTNEKLFF

J: TRBJ2-1
V: TRBV28
D: TRBD2
CDR3: CASNTRLAGGYEQFF

J: TRBJ1-5
V: TRBV28
D: NA
CDR3: CASSSTDQPQHF

J: TRBJ1-4
V: TRBV4-1
D: TRBD1
CDR3: CASSQGEGALNEKLFF

J: TRBJ2-3
V: TRBV28
D: NA
CDR3: CASSFLAGTDTQYF

J: TRBJ2-1
V: TRBV4-3
D: TRBD2
CDR3: CASSGSMLAGGGQFF

J: TRBJ2-7
V: TRBV7-9
D: NA
CDR3: CASSVLTGLLHEQYF

J: TRBJ2-7
V: TRBV11-2
D: TRBD1
CDR3: CASSPRQGPYEQYF

J: TRBJ2-3
V: TRBV6-1
D: NA
CDR3: CASSERVGGDTQYF

J: TRBJ1-1
V: TRBV19
D: TRBD1
CDR3: CASGGQGTWNTEAFF

J: TRBJ1-2
V: TRBV6-5
D: TRBD1
CDR3: CASSYSGTGWGYTF

J: TRBJ1-3
V: TRBV7-2
D: NA
CDR3: CASSLVSGNTIYF

J: TRBJ1-4
V: TRBV19
D: NA
CDR3: CASSRDIPTNEKLFF

J: TRBJ2-2
V: TRBV30
D: TRBD2
CDR3: CAWSVLAGANGELFF